This TCR beta chain derives from a study of T cell responses to AZD1222 COVID-19 vaccine. Study-wide context: Second-dose groups at about 4 or about 12 weeks were pooled.

Clones were sequenced by immunoSEQ multiplex PCR, and TCRdb holds only the in-frame ones, with some missing. The sample carries 90,000 or so clones, 70% to 90% recorded once. There are 16 residues in the CDR3. V was clipped by 3 bases and J by 0 bases, with 18 bases between them. CDR1 is GTSNPN, CDR2 SVGIG, per germline (reference sequence). J is TRBJ2-7 and V is TRBV30; TRBD2 might be the D (6 bases). This receptor was identified in an adult in good health. The input for sequencing was peripheral blood, taken on day 0 of AZD1222 vaccination. For the CDR3, the DNA is TGTGCCTGGAGACGGAGGAGGGCTCTGAGCTCCTACGAGCAGTACTTC. Translating it yields CAWRRRRALSSYEQYF.